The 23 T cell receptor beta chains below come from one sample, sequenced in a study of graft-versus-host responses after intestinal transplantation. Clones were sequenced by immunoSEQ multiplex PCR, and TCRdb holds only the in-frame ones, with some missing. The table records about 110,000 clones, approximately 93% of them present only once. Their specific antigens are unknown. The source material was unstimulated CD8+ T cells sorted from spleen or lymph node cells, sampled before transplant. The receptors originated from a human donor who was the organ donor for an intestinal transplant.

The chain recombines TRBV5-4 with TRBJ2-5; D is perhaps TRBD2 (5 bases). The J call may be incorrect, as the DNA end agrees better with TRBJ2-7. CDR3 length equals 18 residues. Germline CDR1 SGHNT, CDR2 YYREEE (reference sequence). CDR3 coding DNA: TGTGCCAGCAGCTTCCGGTATCAGCGAGAGCGGCCGACCTACGAGCAGTACTTC. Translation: CASSFRYQRERPTYEQYF.

DNA for the CDR3: TGTGCCAGCGTATACCGGGACTTACCCTACGAGCAGTACTTC. This sequence encodes CASVYRDLPYEQYF. V and J are TRBV11-3 and TRBJ2-7, with D maybe TRBD2 (6 bases). CDR1 and CDR2 from the germline V gene are SGHNT and YENEEA. V shed 8 bases and J shed 2 bases, with 16 bases lying between them. The CDR3 totals 14 residues.

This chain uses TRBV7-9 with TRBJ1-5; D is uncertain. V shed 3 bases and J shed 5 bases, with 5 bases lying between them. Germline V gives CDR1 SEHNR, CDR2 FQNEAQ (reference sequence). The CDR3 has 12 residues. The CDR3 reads CASSLFHQPQHF. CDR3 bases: TGTGCCAGCAGCTTGTTCCATCAGCCCCAGCATTTT.

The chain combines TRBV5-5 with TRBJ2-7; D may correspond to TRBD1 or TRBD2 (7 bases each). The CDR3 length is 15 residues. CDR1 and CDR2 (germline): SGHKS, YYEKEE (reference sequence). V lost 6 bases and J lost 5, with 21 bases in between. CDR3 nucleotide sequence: TGTGCCAGCACCCTGGCTGGGCCAGGGGGGGACGAGCAGTACTTC. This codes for CASTLAGPGGDEQYF.

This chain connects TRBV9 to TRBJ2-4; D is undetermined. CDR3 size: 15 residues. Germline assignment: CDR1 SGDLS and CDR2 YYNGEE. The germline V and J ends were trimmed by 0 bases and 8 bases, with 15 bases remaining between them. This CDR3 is CASSVEVTQWDIQYF. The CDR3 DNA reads TGTGCCAGCAGCGTAGAGGTAACACAATGGGACATTCAGTACTTC.

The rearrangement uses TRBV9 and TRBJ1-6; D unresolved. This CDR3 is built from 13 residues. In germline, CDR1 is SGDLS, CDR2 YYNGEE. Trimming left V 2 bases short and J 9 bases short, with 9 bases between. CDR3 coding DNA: TGTGCCAGCAGCGTGGCCGGGAGTTCACCCCTCCACTTT. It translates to CASSVAGSSPLHF.

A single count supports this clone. The chain's CDR3 is CASSQVTGGTYEQYF. In DNA, the CDR3 is TGCGCCAGCAGCCAAGTAACAGGCGGTACCTACGAGCAGTACTTC. This chain connects TRBV4-1 to TRBJ2-7; tentatively, D is TRBD1 (5 bases). CDR3 length: 15 amino acids. CDR1 is MGHRA and CDR2 is YSYEKL in the germline V gene. The V end lost 1 base, the J end lost 2 bases, and 12 bases lay between the germline ends.

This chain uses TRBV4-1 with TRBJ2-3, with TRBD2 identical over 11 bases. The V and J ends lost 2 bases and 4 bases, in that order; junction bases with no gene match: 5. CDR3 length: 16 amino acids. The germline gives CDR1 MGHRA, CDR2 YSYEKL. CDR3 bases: TGCGCCAGCAGCCAACGACTAGCGGGGCCCCCAGATACGCAGTATTTT. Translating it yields CASSQRLAGPPDTQYF.

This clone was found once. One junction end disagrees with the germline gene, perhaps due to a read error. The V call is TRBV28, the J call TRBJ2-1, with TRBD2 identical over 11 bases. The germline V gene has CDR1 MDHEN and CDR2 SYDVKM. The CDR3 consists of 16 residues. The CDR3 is CASSLFGLAGYNEQFF. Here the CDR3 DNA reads TGTGCCAGCAGCTTATTTGGACTAGCGGGTTACAATGAGCAGTTCTTC. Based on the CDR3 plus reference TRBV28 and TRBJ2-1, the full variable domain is DVKVTQSSRYLVKRTGEKVFLECVQDMDHENMFWYRQDPGLGLRLIYFSYDVKMKEKGDIPEGYSVSREKKERFSLILESASTNQTSMYLCASSLFGLAGYNEQFFGPGTRLTVL.

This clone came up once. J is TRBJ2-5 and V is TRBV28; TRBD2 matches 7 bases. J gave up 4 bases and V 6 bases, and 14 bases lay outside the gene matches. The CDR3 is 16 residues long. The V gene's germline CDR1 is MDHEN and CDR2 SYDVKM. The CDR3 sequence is CASSPTWGGERETQYF. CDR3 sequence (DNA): TGTGCCAGCAGCCCAACGTGGGGAGGGGAGAGAGAGACCCAGTACTTC.

The DNA of the CDR3 is TGTGCTAGTGGTTTGGGGAACACTGAAGCTTTCTTT. Its protein is CASGLGNTEAFF. This sequence joins TRBV12-5 and TRBJ1-1; D ambiguous. Trimming shortened V by 1 base and J by 1 base, and 1 base separated the two germline ends. Germline V gene data show CDR1 as LGHNT and CDR2 as FRNRAP. This CDR3 has 12 residues. The full variable domain, in which reference TRBV12-5 and TRBJ1-1 provide the parts outside the CDR3, is DARVTQTPRHKVTEMGQEVTMRCQPILGHNTVFWYRQTMMQGLELLAYFRNRAPLDDSGMPKDRFSAEMPDATLATLKIQPSEPRDSAVYFCASGLGNTEAFFGQGTRLTVV.

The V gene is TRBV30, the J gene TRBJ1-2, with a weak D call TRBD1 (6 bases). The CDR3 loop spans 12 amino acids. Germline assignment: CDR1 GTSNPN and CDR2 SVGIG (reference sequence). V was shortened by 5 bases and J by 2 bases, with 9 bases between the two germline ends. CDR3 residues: CAWDRLNYGYTF. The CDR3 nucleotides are TGTGCCTGGGACAGGCTAAACTATGGCTACACCTTC.

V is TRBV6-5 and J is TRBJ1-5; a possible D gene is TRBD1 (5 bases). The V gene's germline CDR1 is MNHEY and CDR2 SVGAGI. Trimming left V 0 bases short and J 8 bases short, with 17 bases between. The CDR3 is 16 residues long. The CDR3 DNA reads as TGTGCCAGCAGTTACTCGATTCCGGGGACGGGTGAGCCCCAGCATTTT. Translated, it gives CASSYSIPGTGEPQHF.

The DNA for the CDR3 is TGTGCCAGCAGCTTCCTCGAGGGCTACGAGCAGTACTTC. The encoded protein is CASSFLEGYEQYF. The rearrangement joins TRBV7-9 to TRBJ2-7; a possible D gene is TRBD2 (5 bases). V dropped 3 bases and J dropped 3 bases, with 9 bases sitting between them. The CDR3 runs to 13 residues. In germline, CDR1 is SEHNR, CDR2 FQNEAQ (reference sequence).

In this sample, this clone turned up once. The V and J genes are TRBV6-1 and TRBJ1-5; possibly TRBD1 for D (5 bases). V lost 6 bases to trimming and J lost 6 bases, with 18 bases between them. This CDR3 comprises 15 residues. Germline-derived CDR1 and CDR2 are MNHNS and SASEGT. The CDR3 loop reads CASRESEGGGQPQHF. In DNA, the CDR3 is TGTGCCAGCAGGGAATCCGAAGGCGGGGGTCAGCCCCAGCATTTT.

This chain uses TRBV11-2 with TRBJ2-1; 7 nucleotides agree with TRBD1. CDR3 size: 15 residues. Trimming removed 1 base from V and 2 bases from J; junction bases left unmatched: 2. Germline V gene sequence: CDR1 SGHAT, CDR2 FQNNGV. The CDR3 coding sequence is TGTGCCAGCAGCTTAGTCCAGGGGGCCTACAATGAGCAGTTCTTC. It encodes CASSLVQGAYNEQFF.

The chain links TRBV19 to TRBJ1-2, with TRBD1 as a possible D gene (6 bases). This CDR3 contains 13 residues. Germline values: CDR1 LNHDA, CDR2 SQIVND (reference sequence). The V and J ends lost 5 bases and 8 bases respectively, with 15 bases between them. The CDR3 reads CASSARGHTGYTF. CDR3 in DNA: TGTGCCAGTAGTGCCCGGGGGCATACGGGCTACACCTTC.

This chain's CDR3 is CASSQSVASFDEQYF. CDR3 nucleotides: TGCGCCAGCAGTCAATCAGTGGCCTCTTTCGACGAGCAGTACTTC. The chain carries TRBV4-1 and TRBJ2-7, with D uncertain. Germline V gene data show CDR1 as MGHRA and CDR2 as YSYEKL. The CDR3 is 15 amino acids. V lost 6 bases, J lost 5 bases, and 20 bases lay in between.

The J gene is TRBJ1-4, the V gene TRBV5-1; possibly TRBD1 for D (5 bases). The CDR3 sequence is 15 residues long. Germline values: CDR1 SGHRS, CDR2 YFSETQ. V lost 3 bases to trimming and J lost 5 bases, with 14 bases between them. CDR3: CASSWPGRENEKLFF. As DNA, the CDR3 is TGCGCCAGCAGCTGGCCGGGACGGGAGAATGAAAAACTGTTTTTT. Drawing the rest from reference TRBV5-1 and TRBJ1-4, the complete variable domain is KAGVTQTPRYLIKTRGQQVTLSCSPISGHRSVSWYQQTPGQGLQFLFEYFSETQRNKGNFPGRFSGRQFSNSRSEMNVSTLELGDSALYLCASSWPGRENEKLFFGSGTQLSVL.

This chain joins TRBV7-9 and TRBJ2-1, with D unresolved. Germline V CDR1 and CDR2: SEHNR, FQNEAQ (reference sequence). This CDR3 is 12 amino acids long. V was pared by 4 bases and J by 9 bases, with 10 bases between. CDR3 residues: CASSSLGSEQFF. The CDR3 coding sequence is TGTGCCAGCAGCTCCCTCGGGTCTGAGCAGTTCTTC.

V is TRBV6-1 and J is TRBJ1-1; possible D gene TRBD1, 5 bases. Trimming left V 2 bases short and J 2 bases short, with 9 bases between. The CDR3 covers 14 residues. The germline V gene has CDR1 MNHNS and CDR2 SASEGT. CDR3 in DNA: TGTGCCAGCAGTGAATATAGGGGAAACACTGAAGCTTTCTTT. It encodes CASSEYRGNTEAFF.

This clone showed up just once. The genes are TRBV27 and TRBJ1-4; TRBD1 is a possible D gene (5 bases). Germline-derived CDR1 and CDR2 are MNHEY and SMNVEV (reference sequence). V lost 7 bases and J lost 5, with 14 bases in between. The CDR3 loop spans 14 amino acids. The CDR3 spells CASKEGWGNEKLFF. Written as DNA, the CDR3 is TGTGCCAGCAAGGAGGGGTGGGGGAATGAAAAACTGTTTTTT.

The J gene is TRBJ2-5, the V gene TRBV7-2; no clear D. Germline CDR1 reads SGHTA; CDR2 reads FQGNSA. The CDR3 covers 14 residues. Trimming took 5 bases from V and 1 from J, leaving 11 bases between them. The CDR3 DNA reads TGTGCCAGCAGCAAAAGACCGGTCCAAGAGACCCAGTACTTC. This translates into CASSKRPVQETQYF.